This T cell receptor (beta chain) came from a study of response to subunit inactivated influenza vaccine. The length of the CDR3 is 17 residues. Trimming left V 0 bases short and J 3 bases short, with 17 bases between. CDR1 MNHEY and CDR2 SVGAGI come from the germline V gene. One entry per CDR3 protein, called by TCRdb with MiXCR from the RT-PCR reads. The sample holds approximately 230,000 distinct CDR3 sequences; 10% to 15% are singletons and the top ten take 7.8%. The study, taken as a whole, reports: Every seasonal influenza vaccination brings in few new T cells, the authors suggested.

This clonotype came up a few times. What it binds is not known. The source of this sequence is a man aged 50 to 59 who received an inactivated influenza vaccine. The sample in question was non-naive T cells sorted from PBMCs, obtained 14 to 15 days before vaccination. This chain links TRBV6-5 with TRBJ1-1; D is uncertain. CDR3 amino acids: CASSYSIKEGWYTEAFF. The DNA of the CDR3 is TGTGCCAGCAGTTACTCGATCAAGGAAGGATGGTACACTGAAGCTTTCTTT.